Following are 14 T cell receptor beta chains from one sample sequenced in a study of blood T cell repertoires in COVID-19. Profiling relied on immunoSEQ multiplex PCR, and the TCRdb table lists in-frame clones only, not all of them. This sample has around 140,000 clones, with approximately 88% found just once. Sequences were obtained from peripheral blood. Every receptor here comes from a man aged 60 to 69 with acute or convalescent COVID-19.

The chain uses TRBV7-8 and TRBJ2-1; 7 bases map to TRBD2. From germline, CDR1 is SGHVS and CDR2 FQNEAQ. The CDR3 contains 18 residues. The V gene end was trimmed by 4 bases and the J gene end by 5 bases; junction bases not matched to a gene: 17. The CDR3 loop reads CASSSPRVPTSPNNEQFF. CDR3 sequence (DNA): TGTGCCAGCAGCTCCCCGAGGGTCCCGACTAGCCCGAACAATGAGCAGTTCTTC.

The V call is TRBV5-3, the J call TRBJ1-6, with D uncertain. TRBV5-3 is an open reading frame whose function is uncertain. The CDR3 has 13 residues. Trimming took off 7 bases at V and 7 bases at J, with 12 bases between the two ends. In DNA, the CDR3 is TGTGCCAGAGGGCAGAACTTAAATTCACCCCTCCACTTT. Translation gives CARGQNLNSPLHF.

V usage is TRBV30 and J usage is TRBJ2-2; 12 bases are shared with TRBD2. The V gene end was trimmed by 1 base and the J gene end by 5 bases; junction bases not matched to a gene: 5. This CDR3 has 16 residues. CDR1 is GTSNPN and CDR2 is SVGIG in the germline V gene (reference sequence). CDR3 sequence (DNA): TGTGCCTGGAGTGGACTAGCGGGAGTTACTACCGGGGAGCTGTTTTTT. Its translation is CAWSGLAGVTTGELFF.

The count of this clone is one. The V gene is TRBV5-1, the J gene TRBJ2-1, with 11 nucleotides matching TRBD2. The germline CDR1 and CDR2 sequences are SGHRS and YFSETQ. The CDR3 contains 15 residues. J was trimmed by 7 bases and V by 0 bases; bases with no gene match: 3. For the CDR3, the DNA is TGCGCCAGCAGCTTGGGACTAGCGGGAAGGAATGAGCAGTTCTTC. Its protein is CASSLGLAGRNEQFF.

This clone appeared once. The CDR3 DNA follows: TGTGCCATCAGTCCCCTAGCGGGGGGAATCTACGAGCAGTACTTC. Protein sequence: CAISPLAGGIYEQYF. The chain carries TRBV10-3 and TRBJ2-7; 11 bases are a match to TRBD2. The length of the CDR3 is 15 residues. Germline assignment: CDR1 ENHRY and CDR2 SYGVKD. The ends lost 5 bases at V and 3 bases at J; junction bases unmatched: 6.

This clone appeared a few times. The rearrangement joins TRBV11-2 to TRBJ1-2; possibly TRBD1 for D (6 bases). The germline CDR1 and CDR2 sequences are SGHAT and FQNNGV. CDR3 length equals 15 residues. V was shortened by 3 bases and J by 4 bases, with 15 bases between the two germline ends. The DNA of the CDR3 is TGTGCCAGCAGCTTTCGGGGGGCGCGGGGCTATGGCTACACCTTC. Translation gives CASSFRGARGYGYTF.

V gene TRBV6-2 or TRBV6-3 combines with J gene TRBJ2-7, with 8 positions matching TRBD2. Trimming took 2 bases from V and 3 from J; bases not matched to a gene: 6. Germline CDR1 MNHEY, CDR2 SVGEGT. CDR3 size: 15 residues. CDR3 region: CASSYPLAGGYEQYF. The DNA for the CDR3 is TGTGCCAGCAGTTACCCCCTAGCGGGTGGCTACGAGCAGTACTTC.

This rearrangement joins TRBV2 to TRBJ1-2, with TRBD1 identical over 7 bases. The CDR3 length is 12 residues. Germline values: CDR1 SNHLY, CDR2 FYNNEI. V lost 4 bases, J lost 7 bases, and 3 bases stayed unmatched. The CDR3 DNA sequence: TGTGCCAGCAGTGTCGACAGGGCTGGCTACACCTTC. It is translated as CASSVDRAGYTF. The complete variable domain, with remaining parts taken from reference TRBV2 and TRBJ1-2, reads EPEVTQTPSHQVTQMGQEVILRCVPISNHLYFYWYRQILGQKVEFLVSFYNNEISEKSEIFDDQFSVERPDGSNFTLKIRSTKLEDSAMYFCASSVDRAGYTFGSGTRLTVV.

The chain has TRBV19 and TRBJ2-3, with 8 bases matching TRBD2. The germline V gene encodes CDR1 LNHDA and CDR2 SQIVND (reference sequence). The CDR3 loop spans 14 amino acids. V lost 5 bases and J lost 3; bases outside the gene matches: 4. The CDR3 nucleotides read TGTGCCAGTAGTGCCGGGGGGGGGACAGATACGCAGTATTTT. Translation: CASSAGGGTDTQYF.

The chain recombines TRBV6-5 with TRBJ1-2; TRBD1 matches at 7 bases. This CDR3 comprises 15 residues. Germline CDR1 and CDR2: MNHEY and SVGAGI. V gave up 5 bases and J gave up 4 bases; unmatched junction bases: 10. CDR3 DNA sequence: TGTGCCAGCAGTCCGCCGGAGACAGGGTCCTATGGCTACACCTTC. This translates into CASSPPETGSYGYTF.

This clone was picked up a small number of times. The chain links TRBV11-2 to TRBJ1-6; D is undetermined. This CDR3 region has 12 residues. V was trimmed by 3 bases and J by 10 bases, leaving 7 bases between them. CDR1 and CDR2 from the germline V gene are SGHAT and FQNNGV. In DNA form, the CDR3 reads TGTGCCAGCAGCTTTCCGCGGTCACCCCTCCACTTT. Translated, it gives CASSFPRSPLHF.

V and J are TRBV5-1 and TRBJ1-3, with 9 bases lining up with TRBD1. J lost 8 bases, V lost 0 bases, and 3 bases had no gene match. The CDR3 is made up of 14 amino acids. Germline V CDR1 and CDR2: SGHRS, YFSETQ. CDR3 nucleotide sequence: TGCGCCAGCAGCTTGGCACAGGGGGCGGACACCATATATTTT. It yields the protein CASSLAQGADTIYF.

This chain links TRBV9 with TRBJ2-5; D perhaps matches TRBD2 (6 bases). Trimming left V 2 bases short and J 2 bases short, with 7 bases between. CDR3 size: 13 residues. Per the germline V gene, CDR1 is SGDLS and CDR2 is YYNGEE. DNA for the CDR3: TGTGCCAGCAGCGTGGGGACTCAAGAGACCCAGTACTTC. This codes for CASSVGTQETQYF.

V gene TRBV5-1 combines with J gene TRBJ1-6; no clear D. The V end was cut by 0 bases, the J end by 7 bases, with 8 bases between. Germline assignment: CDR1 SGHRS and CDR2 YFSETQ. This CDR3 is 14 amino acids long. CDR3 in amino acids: CASSLGPGNSPLHF. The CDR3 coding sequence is TGCGCCAGCAGCTTGGGCCCGGGGAATTCACCCCTCCACTTT.